These T cell receptor beta chains were read from a single sample in a study of radiotherapy plus CTLA-4 blockade in lung cancer. Some clones are missing from TCRdb's copy, which holds only in-frame ones; the method was immunoSEQ multiplex PCR. The sample includes tens of thousands of clones, roughly four fifths seen only once; the top ten take around 4.8%. Sequencing used peripheral blood, obtained from a patient treated with radiotherapy plus ipilimumab. These receptors were collected from a human donor with non-small cell lung cancer whose response to radiotherapy plus ipilimumab could not be evaluated. Both conserved end residues are part of each CDR3. Size values are once, few and many counts, or a class for expanded clones, and some rows have none.

abundance	v_gene	j_gene	CDR3aa
NA	TRBV28	TRBJ2-7	CASSLPGQGDYEQYF
NA	TRBV10-3	TRBJ1-5	CAISDEQINQPQHF
NA	TRBV7-2	TRBJ2-7	CASGDRTYEQYF
NA	TRBV7-9	TRBJ2-7	CASSFGGTSYEQYF
NA	TRBV4-3	TRBJ2-7	CASSQDLDSYEQYF
NA	TRBV15	TRBJ2-3	CATSRADRADTDTQYF
NA	TRBV6-6	TRBJ1-2	CASRGYGYTF
NA	TRBV27	TRBJ1-1	CASSFRGANTEAFF
NA	TRBV6-1	TRBJ1-2	CASSEEGARGYTF
NA	TRBV7-2	TRBJ1-4	CASSLASGRELFF
NA	TRBV28	TRBJ1-2	CASSRAGVYGYTF
once	TRBV6-1	TRBJ1-1	CASRNRGLNTEAFF
NA	TRBV18	TRBJ2-6	CASSLQGSGANVLTF
few	TRBV28	TRBJ2-7	CASTGGGALIEQYF
NA	TRBV5-1	TRBJ1-2	CASSYRGYEGYTF
NA	TRBV11-2	TRBJ2-3	CASSLDRTSGTDTQYF
NA	TRBV29-1	TRBJ1-3	CSVQGRDRGDRAGNTIYF
NA	TRBV5-1	TRBJ1-4	CASSRDVQGAGEKLFF
NA	TRBV12-2	TRBJ2-7	CASRLKASGMSEQYF
NA	TRBV18	TRBJ1-5	CASSPTGDNQPQHF
NA	TRBV18	TRBJ1-5	CASSPQFLRKLYSNQPQHF
few	TRBV6-5	TRBJ1-2	CASRAPPGQGNGYTF
NA	TRBV7-2	TRBJ2-7	CASSEVTGTPYEQYF
few	TRBV30	TRBJ2-1	CACTGTSGDNEQFF
NA	TRBV5-4	TRBJ2-1	CASSPASGSRGEQFF
NA	TRBV28	TRBJ1-1	CASSSVGLAEAFF
NA	TRBV30	TRBJ2-3	CAWSTTGTRGRDTQYF
NA	TRBV7-2	TRBJ1-1	CASSFATVNTEAFF
NA	TRBV7-9	TRBJ2-1	CASSLAGGPSNEQFF
once	TRBV2	TRBJ2-6	CASSEVRAGANVLTF
NA	TRBV7-2	TRBJ2-4	CASTLEGTVQYF
NA	TRBV2	TRBJ2-3	CASSERLAGESDTQYF
NA	TRBV29-1	TRBJ2-7	CSVSSEDDEQYF
few	TRBV4-2	TRBJ1-2	CASSQEATRNYGYTF
few	TRBV2	TRBJ2-1	CASSGRGFYNEQFF
NA	TRBV28	TRBJ1-5	CASSLLGINVGSNQPQHF
NA	TRBV18	TRBJ2-2	CASSPVAGMGTGELFF
NA	TRBV28	TRBJ1-2	CASSLDSWGGYTF
NA	TRBV2	TRBJ1-4	CASRGSGNEKLFF
NA	TRBV6-1	TRBJ2-1	CASSDRGLIDEQFF
NA	TRBV28	TRBJ2-3	CASSLPGGSTDTQYF
NA	TRBV4-3	TRBJ2-3	CASSQTGLTTDTQYF
NA	TRBV6-5	TRBJ1-5	CASSYGGGNQPQHF
NA	TRBV6-6	TRBJ1-1	CASSYSGGSFDTEAFF
NA	TRBV11-1	TRBJ2-2	CASSFRKQGGSGELFF
once	TRBV7-2	TRBJ1-3	CASTIRGGTGNTIYF
NA	TRBV30	TRBJ1-4	CASGTGGEKLFF
NA	TRBV25-1	TRBJ2-1	CASGGAGAHNEQFF
once	TRBV5-5	TRBJ1-1	CASSLVWTGSTEAFF
NA	TRBV7-3	TRBJ2-7	CASSFIQGAPYEQYF
NA	TRBV6-4	TRBJ2-1	CASSPYSSGSSYNEQFF
NA	TRBV4-2	TRBJ1-5	CASSQTQNSNQPQHF
NA	TRBV11-2	TRBJ2-7	CASSSYRDRGYEQYF
NA	TRBV28	TRBJ2-7	CASSLGGGQAYEQYF